Listed here are 19 T cell receptor beta chains from one sample, sequenced in a study of blood T cells in healthy people across ages (dated by TCRdb to between 2014 and 2017). Libraries were built with 5' RACE. Sequenced using an Illumina HiSeq 2500. A second PCR of about 7 to 12 cycles was run with a J-beta primer mix and a sample-barcoded 5' primer. The public sequencing data were trimmed at Q25 with fastp and processed into clonotypes with MiXCR by TCRdb, which kept only in-frame beta chains. Rows with a matching CDR3 protein are joined into one entry that keeps the most common DNA and genes. Recorded for this sample are approximately 820,000 distinct CDR3 sequences; under 45% of them occurred a single time. The top ten clones comprise approximately 19% of the sample. Material for sequencing was blood. The receptors stem from a man in his fifties or sixties in good health.

The chain carries TRBV7-2 and TRBJ2-3; no clear D gene. Germline loops: CDR1 SGHTA, CDR2 FQGNSA. The CDR3 sequence is 16 residues long. With 2 bases removed from V and 2 bases from J, the gap between germline ends came to 14 bases. CDR3 in DNA: TGTGCCAGCAGCTTACGGCAGCCTGTATCCACAGATACGCAGTATTTT. This encodes CASSLRQPVSTDTQYF. Drawing the rest from reference TRBV7-2 and TRBJ2-3, the complete variable domain is GAGVSQSPSNKVTEKGKDVELRCDPISGHTALYWYRQSLGQGLEFLIYFQGNSAPDKSGLPSDRFSAERTGGSVSTLTIQRTQQEDSAVYLCASSLRQPVSTDTQYFGPGTRLTVL.

This clonotype was seen repeatedly, ten times or more. At one boundary the junction diverges from the germline segment, which might be a read error. The V and J genes are TRBV7-2 and TRBJ2-7; D perhaps matches TRBD1 (5 bases). Germline CDR1 is SGHTA and CDR2 is FQGNSA. The CDR3 loop spans 14 amino acids. The CDR3 DNA reads TGCGCCAGCAGCCTTGGAAGGGGTTCCTACGAGCAGTACTTC. Its translation is CASSLGRGSYEQYF.

The chain carries TRBV5-1 and TRBJ1-1; no definite D call. The CDR3 has 14 amino acids. V lost 2 bases and J lost 4, with 12 bases in between. Germline loops: CDR1 SGHRS, CDR2 YFSETQ. The CDR3 region is CASSLEGSFTEAFF. The CDR3 nucleotides are TGCGCCAGCAGCTTAGAAGGGTCTTTCACTGAAGCTTTCTTT.

This chain links TRBV7-8 with TRBJ2-3; D is possibly TRBD1 or TRBD2 (5 bases each). Germline CDR1 and CDR2: SGHVS and FQNEAQ. V was trimmed by 4 bases and J by 11 bases, leaving 25 bases between them. The CDR3 covers 16 residues. CDR3 protein: CASSYLGDRTPILQYF. CDR3 DNA sequence: TGTGCCAGCAGCTACTTGGGGGATAGGACTCCGATACTGCAGTATTTT.

This clonotype appeared many times. The rearrangement uses TRBV20-1 and TRBJ2-3; D is perhaps TRBD1 or TRBD2 (5 bases each). The germline V gene encodes CDR1 DFQATT and CDR2 SNEGSKA (reference sequence). V was pared by 0 bases and J by 0 bases, with 7 bases between. CDR3 length equals 14 residues. The CDR3 loop reads CSARDGGSTDTQYF. The CDR3 nucleotides are TGCAGTGCTAGAGATGGGGGAAGCACAGATACGCAGTATTTT.

This clonotype has a count of ten or more. The chain joins TRBV4-1 to TRBJ2-5; 11 bases fit TRBD2. The CDR3 has 16 residues. CDR1 is MGHRA and CDR2 is YSYEKL in the germline V gene. The ends lost 2 bases at V and 1 base at J; junction bases unmatched: 3. CDR3 protein: CASSQIAGGRQETQYF. In nucleotides, the CDR3 is TGCGCCAGCAGCCAAATAGCGGGGGGGCGCCAAGAGACCCAGTACTTC.

This clonotype was seen more than once but under ten times. V and J are TRBV20-1 and TRBJ2-1; TRBD2 matches at 12 bases. Trimming took 6 bases from V and 9 from J; bases not matched to a gene: 12. This CDR3 contains 15 residues. In germline, CDR1 is DFQATT, CDR2 SNEGSKA (reference sequence). CDR3: CSATHLAGGAREQFF. CDR3 DNA sequence: TGCAGTGCAACGCATCTAGCGGGGGGGGCCCGTGAGCAGTTCTTC.

The table lists this clonotype with a few counts. J is TRBJ2-3 and V is TRBV5-6; D is ambiguous. Germline CDR1 and CDR2: SGHDT and YYEEEE. This CDR3 is 12 amino acids long. V lost 4 bases and J lost 10, with 13 bases in between. The CDR3 DNA reads as TGTGCCAGCAGCCTGATCCCGCAGTCGCAGTATTTT. It is translated as CASSLIPQSQYF.

This clonotype has just a few counts. The J gene is TRBJ1-2, the V gene TRBV9, with D perhaps TRBD1 (6 bases). V was pared by 0 bases and J by 5 bases, with 11 bases between. Germline loops: CDR1 SGDLS, CDR2 YYNGEE. The CDR3 runs 14 residues. The CDR3, as DNA: TGTGCCAGCAGCGTAGACAGGGCACGGTATGGCTACACCTTC. Translated, it gives CASSVDRARYGYTF.

V usage is TRBV24-1 and J usage is TRBJ2-1; D perhaps matches TRBD2 (7 bases). Germline loops: CDR1 KGHDR, CDR2 SFDVKD. V lost 5 bases and J lost 6, with 13 bases in between. CDR3 length: 14 residues. As DNA, the CDR3 is TGTGCCACCAGTGGTGTTGGGGGGGCCAATGAGCAGTTCTTC. It encodes CATSGVGGANEQFF.

The gene calls are TRBV15 and TRBJ1-5; TRBD1 matches 9 bases. J was trimmed by 2 bases and V by 5 bases; bases with no gene match: 10. The CDR3 has 17 residues. Germline lookup yields CDR1 LNHNV and CDR2 YYDKDF (reference sequence). The CDR3 nucleotides read TGTGCCACCAGCGTGGGACAGGGAGTTAACCGCAATCAGCCCCAGCATTTT. Amino acid sequence: CATSVGQGVNRNQPQHF.

This clonotype was counted between two and nine times. The rearrangement joins TRBV6-2 or TRBV6-3 to TRBJ2-1; D gene ambiguous. Trimming cost V 2 bases and J 5 bases, with 10 bases left between them. CDR1 MNHEY and CDR2 SVGEGT come from the germline V gene. The CDR3 is 14 residues long. CDR3 sequence reads: CASSYPGRNNEQFF. The CDR3 region has the DNA TGTGCCAGCAGTTACCCCGGACGGAACAATGAGCAGTTCTTC.

The chain combines TRBV7-2 with TRBJ2-1, with 12 bases matching TRBD2. V shed 1 base, J shed 10 bases, and the junction held 11 bases outside the gene matches. From germline, CDR1 is SGHTA and CDR2 FQGNSA. The CDR3 loop spans 17 amino acids. The chain's CDR3 is CASSLVKLAGGRDEQFF. CDR3 coding DNA: TGTGCCAGCAGCTTAGTCAAGCTAGCGGGGGGGCGGGACGAGCAGTTCTTC.

The J gene is TRBJ1-4, the V gene TRBV20-1; no firm D call. V lost 0 bases to trimming and J lost 5 bases, with 7 bases between them. The CDR3 loop spans 13 amino acids. The V gene's germline CDR1 is DFQATT and CDR2 SNEGSKA (reference sequence). The CDR3 here is CSARDRLNEKLFF. In nucleotides, the CDR3 is TGCAGTGCTAGAGATCGTCTCAATGAAAAACTGTTTTTT.

The chain couples TRBV2 to TRBJ2-7, with D possibly being TRBD2 (6 bases). Between the trimmed V and J ends, which lost 8 bases and 5 bases, there was a span of 19 bases. This CDR3 has 14 residues. Germline CDR1 SNHLY, CDR2 FYNNEI. Here the CDR3 DNA reads TGTGCCAGCGGCAAGGAGGGGTTATGGAACGAGCAGTACTTC. This codes for CASGKEGLWNEQYF.

At least ten counts were recorded for this clonotype. The rearrangement links TRBV5-1 to TRBJ2-7; D is ambiguous. The V and J ends lost 0 bases and 2 bases respectively, with 6 bases between them. There are 13 residues in the CDR3. Germline V gene sequence: CDR1 SGHRS, CDR2 YFSETQ. The CDR3 sequence is CASSLAVTYEQYF. The CDR3 DNA follows: TGCGCCAGCAGCTTGGCGGTCACCTACGAGCAGTACTTC.

This chain uses TRBV5-1 with TRBJ2-7, with a weak D call TRBD1 (7 bases). CDR1 is SGHRS and CDR2 is YFSETQ in the germline V gene. V lost 3 bases, J lost 5 bases, and 21 bases lay in between. This CDR3 is built from 16 residues. The DNA for the CDR3 is TGCGCCAGCAGCTCGGAGGGGGCGCATTTTGTCAACGAGCAGTACTTC. Its protein product is CASSSEGAHFVNEQYF.

Remarks on this clonotype: One junction end does not reproduce the germline sequence, and a read error may be involved. The rearrangement links TRBV3-1 to TRBJ1-6; D is uncertain. The germline V gene encodes CDR1 LGHDT and CDR2 YNNKEL (reference sequence). This CDR3 spans 13 amino acids. The CDR3 DNA follows: TGTGCCAGCAGCCAATATAGGCGGAGGCCCCCCCACTTT. Encoded protein: CASSQYRRRPPHF. Looking up the rest from reference TRBV3-1 and TRBJ1-6 gives the full variable domain: DTAVSQTPKYLVTQMGNDKSIKCEQNLGHDTMYWYKQDSKKFLKIMFSYNNKELIINETVPNRFSPKSPDKAHLNLHINSLELGDSAVYFCASSQYRRRPPHFGNGTRLTVT.

In this sample, this clonotype turned up a few times. The chain couples TRBV4-1 to TRBJ2-1; D is ambiguous. Trimming stripped 1 base from V and 0 bases from J, with 10 bases between. CDR3 length: 16 amino acids. Germline CDR1 is MGHRA and CDR2 is YSYEKL. CDR3 region: CASSQVQTSSYNEQFF. The CDR3 DNA reads TGCGCCAGCAGCCAAGTTCAGACGAGCTCCTACAATGAGCAGTTCTTC.